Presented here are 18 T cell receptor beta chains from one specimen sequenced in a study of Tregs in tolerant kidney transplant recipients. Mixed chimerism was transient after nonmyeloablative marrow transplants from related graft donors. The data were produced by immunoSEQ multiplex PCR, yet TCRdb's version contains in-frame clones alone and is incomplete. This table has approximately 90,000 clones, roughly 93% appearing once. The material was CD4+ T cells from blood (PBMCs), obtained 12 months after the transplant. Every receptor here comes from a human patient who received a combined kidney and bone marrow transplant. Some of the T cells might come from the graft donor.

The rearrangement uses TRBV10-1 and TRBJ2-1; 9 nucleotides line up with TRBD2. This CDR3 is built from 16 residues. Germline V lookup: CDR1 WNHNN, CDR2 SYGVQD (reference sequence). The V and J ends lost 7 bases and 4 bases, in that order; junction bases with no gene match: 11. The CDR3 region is CASKGGSGGPYNEQFF. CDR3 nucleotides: TGCGCCAGCAAGGGAGGGAGCGGGGGGCCATACAATGAGCAGTTCTTC.

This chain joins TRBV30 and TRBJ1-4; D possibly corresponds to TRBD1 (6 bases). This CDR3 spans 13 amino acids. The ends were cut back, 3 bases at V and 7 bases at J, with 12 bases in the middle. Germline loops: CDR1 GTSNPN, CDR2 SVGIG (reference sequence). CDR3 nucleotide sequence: TGTGCCTGGAGGGGGGCAGGGGTTGAAAAACTGTTTTTT. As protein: CAWRGAGVEKLFF.

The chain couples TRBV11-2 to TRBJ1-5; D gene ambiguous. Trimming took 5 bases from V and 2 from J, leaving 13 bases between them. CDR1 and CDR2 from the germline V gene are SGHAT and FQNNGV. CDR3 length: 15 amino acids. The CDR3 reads CASSPSGDGNQPQHF. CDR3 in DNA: TGTGCCAGCAGCCCTAGCGGGGATGGCAATCAGCCCCAGCATTTT.

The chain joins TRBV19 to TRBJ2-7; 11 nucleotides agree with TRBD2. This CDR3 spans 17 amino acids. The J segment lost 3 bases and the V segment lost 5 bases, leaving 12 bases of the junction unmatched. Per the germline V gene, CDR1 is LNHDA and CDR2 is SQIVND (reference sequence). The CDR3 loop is CASSPRTGLAAFYEQYF. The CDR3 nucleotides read TGTGCCAGTAGTCCCCGGACGGGACTAGCGGCCTTCTACGAGCAGTACTTC.

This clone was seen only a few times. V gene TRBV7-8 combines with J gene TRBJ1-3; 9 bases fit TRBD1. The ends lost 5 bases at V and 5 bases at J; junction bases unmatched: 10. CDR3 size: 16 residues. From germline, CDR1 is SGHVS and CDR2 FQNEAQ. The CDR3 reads CASSPTNRGPRNTIYF. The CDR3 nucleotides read TGTGCCAGCAGCCCTACAAACAGGGGGCCTCGAAACACCATATATTTT.

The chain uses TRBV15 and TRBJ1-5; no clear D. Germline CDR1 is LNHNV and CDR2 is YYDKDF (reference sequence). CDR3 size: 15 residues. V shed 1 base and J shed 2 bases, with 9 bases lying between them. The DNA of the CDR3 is TGTGCCACCAGCAGAGGAACCCCGGGCAATCAGCCCCAGCATTTT. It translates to CATSRGTPGNQPQHF.

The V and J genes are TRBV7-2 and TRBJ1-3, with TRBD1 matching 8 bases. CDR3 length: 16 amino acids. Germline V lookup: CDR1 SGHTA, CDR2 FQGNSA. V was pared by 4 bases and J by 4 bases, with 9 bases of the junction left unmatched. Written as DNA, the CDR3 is TGTGCCAGCAGCTGGACAGGGATTGGGGGAGGAAACACCATATATTTT. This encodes CASSWTGIGGGNTIYF. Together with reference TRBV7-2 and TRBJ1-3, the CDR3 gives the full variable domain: GAGVSQSPSNKVTEKGKDVELRCDPISGHTALYWYRQSLGQGLEFLIYFQGNSAPDKSGLPSDRFSAERTGGSVSTLTIQRTQQEDSAVYLCASSWTGIGGGNTIYFGEGSWLTVV.

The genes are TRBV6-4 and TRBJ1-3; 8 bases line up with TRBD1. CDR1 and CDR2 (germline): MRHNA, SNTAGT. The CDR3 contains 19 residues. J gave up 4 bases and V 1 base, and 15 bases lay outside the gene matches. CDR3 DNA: TGTGCCAGCAGTGACTGTTTTCGACCACAGGGGGATACAGGAAACACCATATATTTT. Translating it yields CASSDCFRPQGDTGNTIYF.

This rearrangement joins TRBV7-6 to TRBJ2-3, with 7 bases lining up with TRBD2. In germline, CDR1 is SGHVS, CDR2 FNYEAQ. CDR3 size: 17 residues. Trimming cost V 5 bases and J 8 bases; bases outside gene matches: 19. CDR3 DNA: TGTGCCAGCAGCGCGAGTGTTAGCGGGCCTTTAGGGTTTACGCAGTATTTT. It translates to CASSASVSGPLGFTQYF.

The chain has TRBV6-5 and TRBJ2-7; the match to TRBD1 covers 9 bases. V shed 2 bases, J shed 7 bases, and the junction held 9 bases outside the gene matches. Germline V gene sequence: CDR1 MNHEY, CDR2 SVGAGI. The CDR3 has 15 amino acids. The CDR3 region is CASSYGGQGIGEQYF. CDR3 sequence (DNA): TGTGCCAGCAGTTACGGTGGACAGGGGATAGGGGAGCAGTACTTC.

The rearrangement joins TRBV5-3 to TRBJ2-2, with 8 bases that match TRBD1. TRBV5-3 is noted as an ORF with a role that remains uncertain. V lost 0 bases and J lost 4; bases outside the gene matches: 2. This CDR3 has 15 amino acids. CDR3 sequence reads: CARSLDRGSTGELFF. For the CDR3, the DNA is TGTGCCAGAAGCTTGGACAGGGGGAGCACCGGGGAGCTGTTTTTT.

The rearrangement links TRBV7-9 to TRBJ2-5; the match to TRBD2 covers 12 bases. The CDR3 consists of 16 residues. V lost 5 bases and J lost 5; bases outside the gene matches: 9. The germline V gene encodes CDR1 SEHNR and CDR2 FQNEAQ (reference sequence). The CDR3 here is CASSPPTSGSGETQYF. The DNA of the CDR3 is TGTGCCAGCAGCCCACCGACTAGCGGGAGCGGGGAGACCCAGTACTTC.

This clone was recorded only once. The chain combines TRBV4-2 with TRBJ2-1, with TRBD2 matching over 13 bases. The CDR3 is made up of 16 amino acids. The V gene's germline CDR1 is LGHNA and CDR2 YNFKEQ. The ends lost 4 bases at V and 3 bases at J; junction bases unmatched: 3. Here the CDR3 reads CASSPRLAGGYNEQFF. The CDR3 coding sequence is TGTGCCAGCAGCCCAAGACTAGCGGGGGGCTACAATGAGCAGTTCTTC.

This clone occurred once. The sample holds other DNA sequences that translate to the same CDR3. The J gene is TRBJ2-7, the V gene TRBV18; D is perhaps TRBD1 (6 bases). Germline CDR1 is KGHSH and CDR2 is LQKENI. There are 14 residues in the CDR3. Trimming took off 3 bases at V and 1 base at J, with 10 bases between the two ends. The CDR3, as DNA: TGTGCCAGCTCACCTCTACAGGGTTCCTACGAGCAGTACTTC. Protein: CASSPLQGSYEQYF.

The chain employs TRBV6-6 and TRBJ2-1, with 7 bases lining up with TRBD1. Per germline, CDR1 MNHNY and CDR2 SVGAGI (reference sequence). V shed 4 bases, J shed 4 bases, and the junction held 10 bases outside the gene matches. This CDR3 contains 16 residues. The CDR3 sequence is CASSSPYRGPYNEQFF. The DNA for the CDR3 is TGTGCCAGCAGTTCTCCCTACAGGGGTCCTTACAATGAGCAGTTCTTC.

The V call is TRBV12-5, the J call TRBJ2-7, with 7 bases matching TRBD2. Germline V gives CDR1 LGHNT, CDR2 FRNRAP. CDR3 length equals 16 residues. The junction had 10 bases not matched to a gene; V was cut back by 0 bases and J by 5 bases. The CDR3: CASGLVTGGGGDEQYF. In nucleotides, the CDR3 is TGTGCTAGTGGTTTGGTAACGGGTGGGGGAGGGGACGAGCAGTACTTC.

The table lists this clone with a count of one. The CDR3 nucleotides are TGCGCCAGCAGCTTGGTAGCGGGAGCAGATACGCAGTATTTT. Translation gives CASSLVAGADTQYF. The J gene is TRBJ2-3, the V gene TRBV5-1; 9 bases fit TRBD2. CDR1 is SGHRS, CDR2 YFSETQ, per germline. This CDR3 spans 14 amino acids. Trimming cost V 0 bases and J 4 bases; bases outside gene matches: 0.

Here the CDR3 DNA reads TGTGCCAGCAGCTTAAACAGGGGGACCGGGGAGCTGTTTTTT. Translation gives CASSLNRGTGELFF. The chain uses TRBV7-3 and TRBJ2-2; 8 bases fit TRBD1. After removal of 1 base from V and 5 bases from J, the junction contained 0 bases not matched to a gene. Germline assignment: CDR1 SGHTA and CDR2 FQGTGA. The CDR3 extends over 14 amino acids.